A selection of T cell receptor beta chains follows, all from one sample in a study of blood T cell repertoires in COVID-19. The assay was immunoSEQ multiplex PCR, and TCRdb's table has in-frame clones only and misses some. This table has tens of thousands of clones, around 91% appearing once. Sequencing was performed on peripheral blood. These receptor sequences come from a man aged 45-65 years with active COVID-19. Each CDR3 is given with its conserved first and last residue. D genes are given only for firm matches. Some rows mark clone size as missing; the rest say once, few, many or name a class of expanded clone.

j_gene	d_gene	v_gene	abundance	CDR3aa	CDR3nt
TRBJ1-1	.	TRBV28	.	CASSETPNTEAFF	TGTGCCAGCAGTGAGACACCGAACACTGAAGCTTTCTTT
TRBJ1-2	TRBD1	TRBV7-3	.	CASSIEGGAGGVRGYTF	TGTGCCAGCAGTATAGAGGGCGGGGCAGGGGGAGTTCGAGGCTACACCTTC
TRBJ2-2	.	TRBV27	.	CASTRTSAGTGELFF	TGTGCCAGCACGCGGACCTCAGCGGGCACCGGGGAGCTGTTTTTT
TRBJ2-5	.	TRBV9	.	CASSVGGIGETQYF	TGTGCCAGCAGCGTAGGAGGGATCGGAGAGACCCAGTACTTC
TRBJ2-7	.	TRBV28	.	CASSWQGKDSYEQYF	TGTGCCAGCAGTTGGCAGGGTAAAGATTCCTACGAGCAGTACTTC
TRBJ1-2	.	TRBV9	.	CASSYSWYGYTF	TGTGCCAGCAGCTACTCTTGGTATGGCTACACCTTC
TRBJ2-7	TRBD2	TRBV7-2	.	CASSLQGLAVYEQYF	TGTGCCAGCAGCTTACAAGGACTAGCGGTTTACGAGCAGTACTTC
TRBJ2-1	TRBD2	TRBV5-1	.	CASSFSGRGNEQFF	TGCGCCAGCAGCTTTAGCGGGAGGGGTAATGAGCAGTTCTTC
TRBJ1-2	.	TRBV7-3	.	CASSLSGGQPVGGDGYTF	TGTGCCAGCAGCTTAAGCGGGGGGCAGCCCGTTGGTGGGGATGGCTACACCTTC
TRBJ1-5	TRBD1	TRBV18	.	CASSHDRVNQPQHF	TGTGCCAGCTCACACGACAGGGTCAATCAGCCCCAGCATTTT
TRBJ2-7	TRBD2	TRBV6-2/TRBV6-3	.	CASSYSSGSFPYEQYF	TGTGCCAGCAGTTATAGTAGCGGGAGTTTTCCCTACGAGCAGTACTTC
TRBJ1-4	.	TRBV7-9	.	CASSLSSSGGEKLFF	TGTGCCAGCAGCCTTAGCAGTTCGGGGGGTGAAAAACTGTTTTTT
TRBJ1-3	.	TRBV30	.	CAWSVRGSAGNTIYF	TGTGCCTGGAGTGTACGAGGGTCCGCTGGAAACACCATATATTTT
TRBJ2-1	TRBD2	TRBV24-1	.	CATALGGSSYNEQFF	TGTGCCACAGCATTGGGCGGGAGCTCCTACAATGAGCAGTTCTTC
TRBJ1-5	.	TRBV5-6	once	CASSLRSGNQPQHF	TGTGCCAGCAGCTTACGCTCGGGGAATCAGCCCCAGCATTTT
TRBJ2-1	TRBD2	TRBV4-1	few	CASSPRTSGTLVEQFF	TGCGCCAGCAGCCCTAGGACTAGCGGGACCCTGGTAGAGCAGTTCTTC
TRBJ2-7	TRBD1	TRBV5-6	.	CASSLPGQGSSYEQYF	TGTGCCAGCAGCTTGCCGGGACAGGGGAGCTCCTACGAGCAGTACTTC
TRBJ2-1	.	TRBV28	.	CASRKDYTYNEQFF	TGTGCCAGCAGAAAAGACTACACCTACAATGAGCAGTTCTTC